This T cell receptor beta chain was observed in a study of OX40 agonist ivuxolimab in advanced cancers. TCRdb's table, derived via immunoSEQ multiplex PCR, lists solely in-frame clones and lacks some. Here the sample spans approximately 11,000 clones, 60% to 80% being singletons. This CDR3 has 18 amino acids. Losses at the gene ends were 5 bases for V and 5 bases for J; bases not matched to a gene: 19. Germline CDR1 and CDR2: SGHAT and FQNNGV. The TCR was taken from an adult with an advanced solid tumor such as melanoma, head and neck, liver or kidney cancer. Sequences were derived from CD4+ or CD8+ T cells sorted from blood, sampled in a trial of the OX40 agonist ivuxolimab. The chain uses TRBV11-2 and TRBJ2-5; 8 bases align to TRBD1. This chain's CDR3 is CASSPGQGIGGAGETQYF. As DNA, the CDR3 is TGTGCCAGCAGCCCAGGACAGGGAATTGGCGGGGCGGGGGAGACCCAGTACTTC.